A selection of T cell receptor beta chains follows, all from one sample in a study of cytomegalovirus exposure and HLA in healthy donors. Using immunoSEQ multiplex PCR, the repertoire was profiled, and TCRdb retains in-frame clones only, with some absent. The sample lists about 140,000 clones, about 64% occurring once. Input material: PBMCs. These receptors originate from a woman in her forties in good health and CMV-seronegative. The CDR3 runs from the conserved cysteine through the conserved F or W. Each record gives: D gene, clone size, J gene, V gene, CDR3 DNA, CDR3 protein. D genes are given only for firm matches. Some rows have no size entry. The others give once, few or many, or a class for an expanded clone.

D: -
size: few
J: TRBJ1-1
V: TRBV6-1
DNA: TGTGCCAGCAGTGAACTCGCGGGGGGACGGTATAACACTGAAGCTTTCTTT
CDR3: CASSELAGGRYNTEAFF

D: TRBD1
size: -
J: TRBJ2-2
V: TRBV5-1
DNA: TGCGCCAGCAGCTTGACAGGGGACGGCACCGGGGAGCTGTTTTTT
CDR3: CASSLTGDGTGELFF

D: TRBD1
size: -
J: TRBJ2-7
V: TRBV6-5
DNA: TGTGCCAGCAGTTATTTCGTTGCTGGACAGGGAGGCGAGCAGTACTTC
CDR3: CASSYFVAGQGGEQYF

D: TRBD1
size: -
J: TRBJ2-7
V: TRBV2
DNA: TGTGCCAGCAGTGATTGGACAGGGCACTACGAGCAGTACTTC
CDR3: CASSDWTGHYEQYF

D: -
size: -
J: TRBJ2-7
V: TRBV4-1
DNA: TGCGCCAGCAGTTTCCACACAGGCTCCTACGAGCAGTACTTC
CDR3: CASSFHTGSYEQYF

D: -
size: once
J: TRBJ2-2
V: TRBV5-1
DNA: TGCGCCAGCAGCCCGACAGGAGGAAACACCGGGGAGCTGTTTTTT
CDR3: CASSPTGGNTGELFF

D: -
size: -
J: TRBJ1-1
V: TRBV19
DNA: TGTGCCAGTAGTATAGCGGGGGGCACTGAAGCTTTCTTT
CDR3: CASSIAGGTEAFF

D: TRBD1
size: -
J: TRBJ1-2
V: TRBV7-9
DNA: TGTGCCAGCAGCCGCGGGACAGGGCAGAACTATGGCTACACCTTC
CDR3: CASSRGTGQNYGYTF

D: -
size: few
J: TRBJ1-1
V: TRBV9
DNA: TGTGCCAGCAGCGTCAGGATGAACACTGAAGCTTTCTTT
CDR3: CASSVRMNTEAFF

D: TRBD2
size: -
J: TRBJ2-5
V: TRBV4-3
DNA: TGCGCCAGCAGCCAAGTGGTCTACAGCGGGGAAGAGACCCAGTACTTC
CDR3: CASSQVVYSGEETQYF

D: TRBD1
size: -
J: TRBJ1-5
V: TRBV2
DNA: TGTGCCAGCAGTGGGTGGACAGGGGAAGGTAGTGGCAATCAGCCCCAGCATTTT
CDR3: CASSGWTGEGSGNQPQHF

D: -
size: -
J: TRBJ1-4
V: TRBV12-2
DNA: TGTGCAAGTCGCTTAGGCGTGAAAGGACAGGGGGCTGAAAAACTGTTTTTT
CDR3: CASRLGVKGQGAEKLFF

D: -
size: -
J: TRBJ2-1
V: TRBV5-1
DNA: TGCGCCAGCAGCTTGGCCCAGGGGAGCGCGTGGAATGAGCAGTTCTTC
CDR3: CASSLAQGSAWNEQFF

D: TRBD1
size: -
J: TRBJ1-1
V: TRBV5-1
DNA: TGCGCCAGCAGCTTCACAGGGGGCGCACCCATGAACACTGAAGCTTTCTTT
CDR3: CASSFTGGAPMNTEAFF

D: -
size: few
J: TRBJ2-3
V: TRBV7-2
DNA: TGTGCCAGCAGCTTAGGGCAGCGGTGGAGCACAGATACGCAGTATTTT
CDR3: CASSLGQRWSTDTQYF